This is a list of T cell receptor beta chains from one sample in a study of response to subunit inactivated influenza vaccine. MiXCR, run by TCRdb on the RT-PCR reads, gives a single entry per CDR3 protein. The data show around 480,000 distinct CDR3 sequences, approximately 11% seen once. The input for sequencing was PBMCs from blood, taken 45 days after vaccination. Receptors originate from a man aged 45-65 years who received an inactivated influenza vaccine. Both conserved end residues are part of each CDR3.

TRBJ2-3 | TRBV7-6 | CASSLLMGGVVDTQYF
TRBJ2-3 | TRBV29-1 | CSVELAGGPDTQYF
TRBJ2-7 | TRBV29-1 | CSVVGRASYEQYF
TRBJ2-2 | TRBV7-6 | CASSPPVGAKGYTGELFF
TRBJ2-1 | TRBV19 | CASRGTGTGDYYNEQFF
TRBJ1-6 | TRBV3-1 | CASSTSTKGNSPLHF
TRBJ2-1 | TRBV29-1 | CSATLRGIHRSATYNEQFF
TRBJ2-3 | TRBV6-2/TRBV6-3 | CASTSDRRPSTDTQYF
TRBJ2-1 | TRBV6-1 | CASSSLGGRGQFF
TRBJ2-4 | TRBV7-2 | CASSLVGAAANIQYF
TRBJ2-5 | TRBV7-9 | CASSRPTGRRETQYF
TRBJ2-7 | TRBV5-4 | CASSLPTLPYEQYF
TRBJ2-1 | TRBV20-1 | CSARGPRRIYEQFF
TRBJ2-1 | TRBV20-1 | CSARDKPGLAGGPLNEQFF
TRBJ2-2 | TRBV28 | CASSLSFNTGELFF
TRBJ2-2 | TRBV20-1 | CSASGDTGELFF
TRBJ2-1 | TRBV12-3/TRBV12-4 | CASSPTGGSYNEQFF
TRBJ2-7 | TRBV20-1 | CSARSAGALEQYF
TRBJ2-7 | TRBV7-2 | CASNLVGIYEQYF
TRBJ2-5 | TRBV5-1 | CASSPDQETQYF
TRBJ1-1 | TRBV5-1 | CASSLAGQLTEAFF
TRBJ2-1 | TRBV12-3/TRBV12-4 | CASSADRGPWGEQFF
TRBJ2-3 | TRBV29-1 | CSVESRESTDTQYF
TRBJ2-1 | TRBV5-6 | CASSLVPGDYNEQFF
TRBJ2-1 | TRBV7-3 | CASSLQTSSYNEQFF
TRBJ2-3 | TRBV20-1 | CSARSAGGGDTQYF
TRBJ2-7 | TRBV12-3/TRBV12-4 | CASSLREGSYEQYF
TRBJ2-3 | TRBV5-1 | CASSSVGWPTDTQYF
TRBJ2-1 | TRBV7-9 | CASSLPLAGDNEQFF
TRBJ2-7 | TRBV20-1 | CSAIPGQGGNHEQYF
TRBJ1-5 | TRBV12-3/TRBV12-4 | CASSTHRTSNQPQHF
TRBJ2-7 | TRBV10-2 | CASSPAGRTSVMEYF
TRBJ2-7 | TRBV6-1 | CASSVIFGGDEQYF
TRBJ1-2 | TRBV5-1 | CASSEGQGGSYTF
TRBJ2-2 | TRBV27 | CASRTGQGHTGELFF
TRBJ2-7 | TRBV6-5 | CASSYGGGASYEQYF
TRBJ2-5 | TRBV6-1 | CASSATGTDKMAQYF
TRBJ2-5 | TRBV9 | CASSQDPGVGETQYF
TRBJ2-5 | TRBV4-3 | CASSQDSRGERTQYF
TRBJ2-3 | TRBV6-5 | CASSSTRPARATDTQYF
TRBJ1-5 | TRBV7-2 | CASSPGTLNQPQHF
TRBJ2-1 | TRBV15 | CATSRGLADDNEQFF
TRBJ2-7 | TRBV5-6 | CAISTGPRCSQYF
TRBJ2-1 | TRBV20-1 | CSARETPTNEQFF
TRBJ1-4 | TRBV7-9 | CASSGGQGAYNEKLFF